These T cell receptor beta chains were read from a single sample in a study of T cell repertoires in cytomegalovirus infection. One entry per CDR3 protein, called by TCRdb with MiXCR from the reads. Found here are tens of thousands of distinct CDR3 sequences, 3% to 4.5% of them singletons; the top ten hold around 21%. The source material was PBMCs. These receptors all come from a human donor in good health (CMV status not recorded). Some clones in this sample may be carry-over from other donors' samples. CDR3s include the opening cysteine and the closing phenylalanine or tryptophan. The D gene is left open where the match is weak. Rows may omit the clone size; those that give it use once, few, many or a size class.

many	TRBV7-2	TRBJ1-1	NA	CASRGRGVTEAFF	TGTGCCAGCAGGGGGCGAGGTGTTACTGAAGCTTTCTTT
NA	TRBV7-8	TRBJ2-1	NA	CASSFPQSSYNEQFF	TGTGCCAGCAGCTTTCCCCAGAGCTCCTACAATGAGCAGTTCTTC
many	TRBV7-2	TRBJ2-7	TRBD2	CASSLGWNSGRLSYEQYF	TGTGCCAGCAGCTTAGGGTGGAATAGCGGGAGGCTCTCCTACGAGCAGTACTTC
many	TRBV7-2	TRBJ1-1	NA	CASSLDGLSEAFF	TGTGCCAGCAGCTTAGACGGCTTAAGTGAAGCTTTCTTT
many	TRBV29-1	TRBJ2-1	NA	CSALWGRGNEQFF	TGCAGCGCACTATGGGGGCGGGGGAATGAGCAGTTCTTC
many	TRBV19	TRBJ2-1	TRBD2	CASSPGLATYNEQFF	TGTGCCAGTAGCCCGGGACTAGCGACCTACAATGAGCAGTTCTTC
many	TRBV7-2	TRBJ1-2	NA	CASSLAPDRNYGYTF	TGTGCCAGCAGCTTAGCGCCTGATAGGAACTATGGCTACACCTTC
many	TRBV7-3	TRBJ2-5	NA	CASSLTGGLLKETQYF	TGTGCCAGCAGCTTAACGGGGGGACTGTTGAAAGAGACCCAGTACTTC
many	TRBV7-2	TRBJ1-1	NA	CASSLGGEDTEAFF	TGTGCCAGCAGCTTAGGGGGAGAGGACACTGAAGCTTTCTTT
many	TRBV7-2	TRBJ1-5	NA	CASSFGPGTQHF	TGTGCCAGCAGCTTCGGACCGGGAACCCAGCATTTT
many	TRBV4-2	TRBJ2-1	NA	CASSLVGLSYNEQFF	TGTGCCAGCAGCCTGGTGGGCCTCTCCTACAATGAGCAGTTCTTC
many	TRBV7-8	TRBJ1-2	TRBD1	CASSPGTVANYGYTF	TGTGCCAGCAGCCCAGGGACAGTGGCTAACTATGGCTACACCTTC
many	TRBV27	TRBJ2-7	TRBD1	CASRVQGSYEQYF	TGTGCCAGCAGGGTACAGGGGTCCTACGAGCAGTACTTC
many	TRBV28	TRBJ1-1	TRBD1	CASTDSKNRGTEAFF	TGTGCCAGCACCGACTCAAAAAACAGGGGCACTGAAGCTTTCTTT
many	TRBV14	TRBJ2-7	NA	CASSQGPAYYEQYF	TGTGCCAGCAGTCAGGGACCGGCTTACTACGAGCAGTACTTC
NA	TRBV29-1	TRBJ2-1	NA	CSAKGGNEQFF	TGCAGCGCAAAAGGGGGGAATGAGCAGTTCTTC
NA	TRBV7-3	TRBJ1-2	NA	CASSFGGGYSYTF	TGTGCCAGCAGCTTTGGGGGGGGCTATAGCTACACCTTC
many	TRBV28	TRBJ2-3	NA	CASSTRRRVPPDTQYF	TGTGCCAGCAGTACCAGACGGAGGGTCCCCCCAGATACGCAGTATTTT
many	TRBV28	TRBJ2-1	NA	CASTPGSYNEQFF	TGTGCCAGCACCCCAGGGTCCTACAATGAGCAGTTCTTC
many	TRBV4-1	TRBJ2-7	NA	CASSQASGGREYEQYF	TGCGCCAGCAGCCAAGCGTCGGGCGGCAGGGAATACGAGCAGTACTTC
many	TRBV28	TRBJ2-3	TRBD2	CASSLTRGLAKNTDTQYF	TGTGCCAGCAGTTTAACCAGGGGACTAGCGAAAAACACAGATACGCAGTATTTT
many	TRBV20-1	TRBJ2-4	TRBD2	CSAQLAGAKNIQYF	TGCAGTGCCCAACTAGCGGGGGCCAAAAACATTCAGTACTTC
many	TRBV4-1	TRBJ2-7	NA	CASSQISSFHEQYF	TGCGCCAGCAGCCAAATATCCAGCTTCCACGAGCAGTACTTC
many	TRBV28	TRBJ1-1	NA	CASSLQNTEAFF	TGTGCCAGCAGTTTACAAAACACTGAAGCTTTCTTT
many	TRBV7-6	TRBJ2-2	TRBD2	CASSRIAGATGELFF	TGTGCCAGCAGTAGAATAGCGGGAGCGACCGGGGAGCTGTTTTTT
many	TRBV10-3	TRBJ2-2	NA	CAISESFTGELFF	TGTGCCATCAGTGAGTCGTTCACCGGGGAGCTGTTTTTT
many	TRBV7-3	TRBJ1-1	TRBD1	CASSKQGGLMNTEAFF	TGTGCCAGCAGTAAACAAGGGGGCCTCATGAACACTGAAGCTTTCTTT
many	TRBV6-5	TRBJ1-5	NA	CASSLRDGSNQPQHF	TGTGCCAGCAGCCTCCGGGACGGTAGCAATCAGCCCCAGCATTTT
many	TRBV4-2	TRBJ1-1	NA	CASSQDDRNTEAFF	TGTGCCAGCAGCCAAGACGACAGGAACACTGAAGCTTTCTTT
many	TRBV7-2	TRBJ2-1	TRBD2	CASSLRRGGSEQFF	TGTGCCAGCAGCTTAAGACGGGGGGGCAGTGAGCAGTTCTTC
many	TRBV11-2	TRBJ1-1	NA	CASSLDQGTEAFF	TGTGCCAGCAGCTTAGACCAGGGGACTGAAGCTTTCTTT
many	TRBV7-8	TRBJ1-4	NA	CASSLVSTNEKLFF	TGTGCCAGCAGCTTAGTTTCAACTAATGAAAAACTGTTTTTT
many	TRBV7-2	TRBJ1-5	NA	CASSLPGSLWVQPQHF	TGTGCCAGCAGCTTACCCGGGAGTCTGTGGGTTCAGCCCCAGCATTTT
NA	TRBV24-1	TRBJ2-5	NA	CATSDSRDIWKETQYF	TGTGCCACCAGTGATTCACGGGACATATGGAAAGAGACCCAGTACTTC
many	TRBV12-3/TRBV12-4	TRBJ2-1	TRBD2	CASSLAPAGGPYNEQFF	TGTGCCAGCAGTTTAGCGCCGGCGGGGGGGCCTTACAATGAGCAGTTCTTC
many	TRBV7-2	TRBJ1-1	TRBD1	CASSLDRGHTEAFF	TGTGCCAGCAGCTTGGACAGGGGACACACTGAAGCTTTCTTT
many	TRBV19	TRBJ1-1	NA	CASSKPSGKNTEAFF	TGTGCCAGTAGTAAACCGTCGGGGAAGAACACTGAAGCTTTCTTT
many	TRBV20-1	TRBJ2-7	TRBD1	CSAREDRAPYEQYF	TGCAGTGCTAGAGAGGACAGGGCTCCCTACGAGCAGTACTTC
many	TRBV7-2	TRBJ2-7	NA	CASRAGGSSYEQYF	TGTGCCAGCAGAGCCGGAGGCAGCTCCTACGAGCAGTACTTC